This is a list of T cell receptor beta chains from one sample in a study of cytomegalovirus exposure and HLA in healthy donors. The table came from immunoSEQ multiplex PCR; TCRdb's copy has only in-frame clones and leaves some out. The sample records around 210,000 clones, about 78% being singletons. The specimen sequenced was PBMCs. The receptor source for this set is a woman in her twenties or thirties in good health and CMV-seronegative. The CDR3 runs from the conserved cysteine through the conserved F or W. D genes are given only for firm matches. Clone size is not always given. Where it is, it says once, few, many or a class for expanded clones.

>TRBV10-3|NA|TRBJ1-4|12|NA
TGTGCCATCAGTGAGTCGTTAGAAAAACTGTTTTTT
CAISESLEKLFF
>TRBV13|TRBD1|TRBJ2-7|14|NA
TGTGCCAGCAGGGAGTGGACAGGGAGGTACGAGCAGTACTTC
CASREWTGRYEQYF
>TRBV15|TRBD1|TRBJ1-4|18|once
TGTGCCACCAGCAGGGGCCAACAGGGGCCCTCAACTAATGAAAAACTGTTTTTT
CATSRGQQGPSTNEKLFF
>TRBV12-5|NA|TRBJ1-3|15|NA
TGTGCTAGTGGTTTGGTAGCCGGTCCTGGAAACACCATATATTTT
CASGLVAGPGNTIYF
>TRBV2|NA|TRBJ2-1|15|NA
TGTGCCACTACAGGACTGGGGACAAGCTACAATGAGCAGTTCTTC
CATTGLGTSYNEQFF
>TRBV28|NA|TRBJ2-1|15|NA
TGTGCCAGCAGGACACCGGGACAAACCTACAATGAGCAGTTCTTC
CASRTPGQTYNEQFF
>TRBV5-1|NA|TRBJ1-5|14|few
TGCGCCAGCAGCTTGGCCGGGGGAAATCAGCCCCAGCATTTT
CASSLAGGNQPQHF
>TRBV5-1|NA|TRBJ1-1|12|NA
TGCGCCAGCAGCCAGGAGGGGACTGAAGCTTTCTTT
CASSQEGTEAFF
>TRBV5-6|TRBD2|TRBJ2-7|15|NA
TGTGCCAGCAGCGACGGACTAGCGAGACACTACGAGCAGTACTTC
CASSDGLARHYEQYF
>TRBV28|NA|TRBJ1-5|11|NA
TGTGCCAGCAACCCGGGGGGGCCCCAGCATTTT
CASNPGGPQHF
>TRBV1|NA|TRBJ1-5|14|NA
TGCACCAGCAGCCGGGACAGGGTGAATCAGCCCCAGCATTTT
CTSSRDRVNQPQHF
>TRBV19|TRBD2|TRBJ2-1|16|NA
TGTGCCAGTAGTATCCGGCTACGGGGGGGCCGCATTGAGCAGTTCTTC
CASSIRLRGGRIEQFF
>TRBV19|NA|TRBJ1-5|14|few
TGTGCCAGTAGTATAGTCAATCCGGGTCAGCCCCAGCATTTT
CASSIVNPGQPQHF
>TRBV15|TRBD1|TRBJ1-5|16|few
TGTGCCACCAGCAGAGAGGACAGGGGGCGCGTTCAGCCCCAGCATTTT
CATSREDRGRVQPQHF
>TRBV5-1|NA|TRBJ2-7|14|NA
TGCGCCAGCAGCAGAGCAGACAGGATCTACGAGCAGTACTTC
CASSRADRIYEQYF
>TRBV6-1|NA|TRBJ2-1|15|NA
TGTGCCAGCAGTGAAAGAGGGTCTTCCTACAATGAGCAGTTCTTC
CASSERGSSYNEQFF
>TRBV5-1|NA|TRBJ2-3|14|NA
TGCGCCAGCAGCTTGGTAGGGTTCACAGGTACGCAGTATTTT
CASSLVGFTGTQYF
>TRBV28|NA|TRBJ2-3|15|NA
TGTGCCAGCAGTTCGGTAGGGGATGGGGCAGATACGCAGTATTTT
CASSSVGDGADTQYF
>TRBV6-1|NA|TRBJ1-5|13|few
TGTGCCAGCAGTGAATACAGAGATCAGCCCCAGCATTTT
CASSEYRDQPQHF
>TRBV5-1|TRBD1|TRBJ1-2|14|few
TGCGCCAGCTCTCCACAGGGGACGGACTATGGCTACACCTTC
CASSPQGTDYGYTF
>TRBV6-5|TRBD1|TRBJ1-3|15|few
TGTGCCAGCAGTTACTCGGCGGACAGGGCAAACACCATATATTTT
CASSYSADRANTIYF
>TRBV9|NA|TRBJ2-5|13|few
TGTGCCAGCAGCGTAGGACAGCAAGAGACCCAGTACTTC
CASSVGQQETQYF
>TRBV2|NA|TRBJ2-7|13|NA
TGTGCCAGCAGTGCCGATAGCTCCTACGAGCAGTACTTC
CASSADSSYEQYF
>TRBV9|NA|TRBJ1-1|14|NA
TGTGCCAGCGCCAAGGGGGGGTTGAACACTGAAGCTTTCTTT
CASAKGGLNTEAFF
>TRBV6-1|TRBD1|TRBJ1-6|13|NA
TGTGCCAGCAGTCAGACAGGGGTTTCACCCCTCCACTTT
CASSQTGVSPLHF
>TRBV27|NA|TRBJ1-2|13|NA
TGTGCCAGCAGTTTATCCGCTAACTATGGCTACACCTTC
CASSLSANYGYTF
>TRBV5-1|TRBD1|TRBJ2-3|16|NA
TGCGCCAGCAGCCACAGACAGGGGGCGGGCACAGATACGCAGTATTTT
CASSHRQGAGTDTQYF
>TRBV6-4|TRBD2|TRBJ2-1|18|NA
TGTGCCAGCAGTAACAAACTAGCGGGACGGAGCTCCTACAATGAGCAGTTCTTC
CASSNKLAGRSSYNEQFF
>TRBV30|TRBD2|TRBJ2-7|15|NA
TGTGCCTGGAGTGTAGGACTAGCGCGTTCCTACGAGCAGTACTTC
CAWSVGLARSYEQYF
>TRBV12-5|TRBD1|TRBJ1-1|17|once
TGTGCTAGTGGTTTGTTACGACAGGGGCGGAGGGAAACTGAAGCTTTCTTT
CASGLLRQGRRETEAFF
>TRBV5-1|NA|TRBJ1-1|16|few
TGCGCCAGCAGCTTGGTGGCAGGGCTCTTGGAGACTGAAGCTTTCTTT
CASSLVAGLLETEAFF
>TRBV27|NA|TRBJ1-1|14|NA
TGTGCCAGCAGCCTCGCGAGAAGGAACACTGAAGCTTTCTTT
CASSLARRNTEAFF